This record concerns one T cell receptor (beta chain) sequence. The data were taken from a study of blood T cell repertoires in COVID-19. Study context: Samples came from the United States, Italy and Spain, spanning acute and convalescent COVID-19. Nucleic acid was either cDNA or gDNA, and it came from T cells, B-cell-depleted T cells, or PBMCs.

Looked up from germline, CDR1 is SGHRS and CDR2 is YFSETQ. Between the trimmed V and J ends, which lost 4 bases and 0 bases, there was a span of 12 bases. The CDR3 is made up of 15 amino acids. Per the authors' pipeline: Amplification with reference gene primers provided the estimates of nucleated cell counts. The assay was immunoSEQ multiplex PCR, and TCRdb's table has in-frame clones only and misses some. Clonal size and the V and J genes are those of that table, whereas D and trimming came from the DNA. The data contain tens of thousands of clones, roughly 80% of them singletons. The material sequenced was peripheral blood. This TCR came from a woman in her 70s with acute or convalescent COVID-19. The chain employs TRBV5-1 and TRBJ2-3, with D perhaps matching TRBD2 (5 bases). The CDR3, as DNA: TGCGCCAGCAGCCCAGCTAGCTCTAGCACAGATACGCAGTATTTT. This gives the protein CASSPASSSTDTQYF.